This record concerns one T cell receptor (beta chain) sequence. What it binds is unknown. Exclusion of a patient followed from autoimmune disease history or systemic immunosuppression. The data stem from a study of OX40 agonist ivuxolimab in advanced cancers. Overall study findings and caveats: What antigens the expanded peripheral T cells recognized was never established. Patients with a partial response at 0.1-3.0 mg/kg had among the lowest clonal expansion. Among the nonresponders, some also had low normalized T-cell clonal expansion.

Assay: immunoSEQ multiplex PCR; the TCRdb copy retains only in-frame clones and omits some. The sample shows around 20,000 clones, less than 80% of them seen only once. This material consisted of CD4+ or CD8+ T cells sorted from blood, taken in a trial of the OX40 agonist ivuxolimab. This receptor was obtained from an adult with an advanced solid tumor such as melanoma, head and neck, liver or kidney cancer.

The CDR3 DNA reads as TGTGCCAGCAGCTTGGGCCTAGCGGAAGTCCGACGCTACGAGCAGTACTTC. Its translation: CASSLGLAEVRRYEQYF. The V gene is TRBV7-9, the J gene TRBJ2-7, with 7 bases fitting TRBD2. Germline trimming cut 3 bases from V and 3 bases from J; bases unmatched to any gene: 14. Germline V gives CDR1 SEHNR, CDR2 FQNEAQ (reference sequence). CDR3 size: 17 residues.